Presented here are 10 T cell receptor beta chains from one specimen sequenced in a study of T cell changes during pregnancy in multiple sclerosis. Method: immunoSEQ multiplex PCR; TCRdb's copy keeps in-frame clones and lacks some. Among tens of thousands of clones listed, roughly 89% were seen once. Specimen: peripheral blood, collected after pregnancy. The origin of the receptors is a female donor in good health, enrolled as a control in a pregnancy study.

The V call is TRBV2, the J call TRBJ1-2; TRBD1 agrees at 7 bases. Trimming cost V 8 bases and J 7 bases; bases outside gene matches: 13. In germline, CDR1 is SNHLY, CDR2 FYNNEI. This CDR3 is 14 amino acids long. CDR3 sequence: CASHGDQGVSGYTF. The DNA for the CDR3 is TGTGCCAGCCACGGCGACCAGGGGGTGTCTGGCTACACCTTC.

The gene calls are TRBV30 and TRBJ1-6; D is possibly TRBD1 (5 bases). The CDR3 has 12 amino acids. V lost 6 bases, J lost 9 bases, and 12 bases lay in between. Germline CDR1 GTSNPN, CDR2 SVGIG (reference sequence). CDR3 DNA: TGTGCCTGTCCAGGGTTGAGTTCACCCCTCCACTTT. It yields the protein CACPGLSSPLHF.

This clone was picked up a small number of times. The J gene is TRBJ1-5, the V gene TRBV28, with TRBD1 matching 7 bases. Germline CDR1 reads MDHEN; CDR2 reads SYDVKM. V lost 7 bases, J lost 3 bases, and 6 bases stayed unmatched. This CDR3 has 14 amino acids. This CDR3 reads CASIRDSANQPQHF. The CDR3 nucleotides read TGTGCCAGCATCCGGGACAGTGCCAATCAGCCCCAGCATTTT.

The chain employs TRBV7-2 and TRBJ2-2; D gene uncertain. V was pared by 2 bases and J by 4 bases, with 14 bases between. Germline loops: CDR1 SGHTA, CDR2 FQGNSA. This CDR3 is built from 16 residues. CDR3 region: CASSLSAAPPTGELFF. The DNA of the CDR3 is TGTGCCAGCAGCTTAAGTGCGGCTCCACCCACCGGGGAGCTGTTTTTT.

CDR3 amino acids: CASSAASLGSYNEQFF. CDR3 bases: TGTGCCAGCAGCGCCGCTAGCCTGGGCTCCTACAATGAGCAGTTCTTC. The rearrangement joins TRBV7-9 to TRBJ2-1, with a tentative D call TRBD2 (5 bases). Germline lookup yields CDR1 SEHNR and CDR2 FQNEAQ (reference sequence). The length of the CDR3 is 16 residues. V was shortened by 5 bases and J by 0 bases, with 14 bases between the two germline ends.

The table lists this clone with a count of one. CDR3 bases: TGTGCCAGCAGCCCCGGACTTAGCTCCTACAATGAGCAGTTCTTC. The encoded protein is CASSPGLSSYNEQFF. The gene calls are TRBV11-3 and TRBJ2-1; TRBD2 might be the D (5 bases). The CDR3 has 15 amino acids. V was trimmed by 5 bases and J by 0 bases, leaving 11 bases between them. Germline V gives CDR1 SGHNT, CDR2 YENEEA.

CDR3: CAISESPRVGNTIYF. The CDR3 DNA reads TGTGCCATCAGTGAGTCGCCGCGGGTTGGTAACACCATATATTTT. This chain links TRBV10-3 with TRBJ1-3; D gene ambiguous. This CDR3 has 15 amino acids. CDR1 is ENHRY, CDR2 SYGVKD, per germline. V lost 0 bases to trimming and J lost 7 bases, with 13 bases between them.

This chain links TRBV10-1 with TRBJ2-1; 13 positions agree with TRBD2. The CDR3 covers 16 residues. The ends lost 2 bases at V and 7 bases at J; junction bases unmatched: 5. CDR1 and CDR2 from the germline V gene are WNHNN and SYGVQD (reference sequence). The CDR3 region is CASSEKGLAGRNEQFF. In nucleotides, the CDR3 is TGCGCCAGCAGTGAGAAGGGACTAGCGGGAAGGAATGAGCAGTTCTTC.

The chain joins TRBV6-1 to TRBJ2-1; tentatively, D is TRBD1 (5 bases). Trimming took off 4 bases at V and 3 bases at J, with 7 bases between the two ends. The CDR3 runs 13 residues. Germline V gives CDR1 MNHNS, CDR2 SASEGT. As DNA, the CDR3 is TGTGCCAGCAGTGTTACAGGCTACAATGAGCAGTTCTTC. It yields the protein CASSVTGYNEQFF.

V and J are TRBV18 and TRBJ2-5, with TRBD1 matching over 7 bases. The CDR3 is 15 amino acids. Germline V gives CDR1 KGHSH, CDR2 LQKENI. V dropped 3 bases and J dropped 1; count of bases not matched to a gene: 5. CDR3 nucleotide sequence: TGTGCCAGCTCACCGTTGAGGGGGCTCCAAGAGACCCAGTACTTC. It translates to CASSPLRGLQETQYF.